This T cell receptor beta chain was sequenced in a study of lymphopenia after photon versus proton radiotherapy. Study-wide results and caveats: After the lymphocyte nadir, photon-treated repertoires showed oligoclonal expansion, especially of CD8+ Temra cells. Proton therapy kept repertoires fairly stable, unlike photons, which gained effector/memory cells. Post-nadir TCR diversity decline inversely tracked overall survival among those who died.

Produced via immunoSEQ multiplex PCR; TCRdb's table is partial and in-frame only. The sample has about 39,000 clones, around nine tenths seen once. A word on this clone: Its antigen is undetermined.

The ends were cut back, 11 bases at V and 3 bases at J, with 21 bases in the middle. Germline CDR1 reads ENHRY; CDR2 reads SYGVKD. There are 15 residues in the CDR3. The material was peripheral blood, obtained from a patient treated with photon-based radiotherapy. This clonotype originated in a man aged 55 to 69 with cholangiocarcinoma. The chain combines TRBV10-3 with TRBJ2-3; a possible D gene is TRBD2 (7 bases). The CDR3 is CASAARGQATDTQYF. CDR3 nucleotide sequence: TGTGCCTCTGCCGCGCGGGGGCAAGCGACAGATACGCAGTATTTT.